One T cell receptor beta chain is described in this entry. Only in-frame clones appear in the TCRdb table, and some are missing; sequencing was by immunoSEQ multiplex PCR. This sample has about 130,000 clones, with around 93% found just once. This sample is drawn from a study of control samples from healthy donors and cancer patients. Germline CDR1 is KGHSH and CDR2 is LQKENI. This CDR3 spans 13 amino acids. V dropped 6 bases and J dropped 1 base, with 9 bases sitting between them. The receptor comes from a man aged 18 to 30 in good health. V is TRBV18 and J is TRBJ1-1; maybe TRBD1 (5 bases). Sequenced sample: blood. The CDR3 DNA reads TGTGCCAGCTCGCCGCAGGGGAACACTGAAGCTTTCTTT. It translates to CASSPQGNTEAFF. Supplemented by reference TRBV18 and TRBJ1-1, the full variable domain reads NAGVMQNPRHLVRRRGQEARLRCSPMKGHSHVYWYRQLPEEGLKFMVYLQKENIIDESGMPKERFSAEFPKEGPSILRIQQVVRGDSAAYFCASSPQGNTEAFFGQGTRLTVV.